Here is one T cell receptor beta chain with its context. The data originate from a study of blood T cell repertoires in COVID-19. Study-level information: Acute and convalescent COVID-19 specimens originated in the United States, Italy and Spain. PBMCs, B-cell-depleted T cells, or T cells provided the cDNA or gDNA that made up the material.

During active infection, Seattle patients enrolled and were then monitored through disease. Looked up from germline, CDR1 is SGHNT and CDR2 is YYREEE (reference sequence). Trimming at V came to 5 bases and at J to 2 bases, leaving 4 bases not matched to a gene. The CDR3 covers 14 residues. Produced via immunoSEQ multiplex PCR; TCRdb's table is partial and in-frame only. The table has 250,000 to 300,000 clones, 75% to 90% seen once. What was sequenced was peripheral blood. V gene TRBV5-4 combines with J gene TRBJ1-1; 9 bases are shared with TRBD1. The source of this sequence is a woman aged 70-85 years with COVID-19, enrolled during active disease. CDR3 region: CASRLTGGNTEAFF. The DNA for the CDR3 is TGTGCCAGCAGGCTAACAGGGGGCAACACTGAAGCTTTCTTT.